Sequencing of this T cell receptor (beta chain) was carried out in a study of OX40 agonist ivuxolimab in advanced cancers. Study context: Dose-escalation subjects each had hepatocellular carcinoma, melanoma, renal cell or head and neck cancer. Findings of the study overall: CD4+ T cells averaged fewer expanded clones than CD8+ T cells. Clonal expansion from baseline to week 6 occurred in both CD4+ and CD8+ T cells.

V was shortened by 5 bases and J by 4 bases, with 17 bases between the two germline ends. Germline CDR1 reads GTSNPN; CDR2 reads SVGIG (reference sequence). This CDR3 spans 14 amino acids. Profiling relied on immunoSEQ multiplex PCR, and the TCRdb table lists in-frame clones only, not all of them. The sample contains about 76,000 clones, less than 90% of which appear only once. Details on this clone: Its target is unknown.

The chain combines TRBV30 with TRBJ1-2; D uncertain. The origin of this receptor is an adult with an advanced solid tumor such as melanoma, head and neck, liver or kidney cancer. The source material was CD4+ or CD8+ T cells sorted from blood, sampled in a trial of the OX40 agonist ivuxolimab. The CDR3 spells CAWSPFLGGYGYTF. The CDR3 DNA reads as TGTGCCTGGTCCCCCTTCCTAGGAGGCTATGGCTACACCTTC.